This entry lists 32 T cell receptor beta chains sequenced from one sample in a study of Graves' ophthalmopathy and Graves' hyperthyroidism. Scientists amplified the TCR beta CDR3 regions from RNA transcripts. Second-round multiplex PCR followed a first-round RT-PCR using HTBI primers. TCRdb reanalysed the multiplex PCR reads using MiXCR and keeps one entry per CDR3 protein. The sample has more than 1,000,000 distinct CDR3 sequences; about two fifths are singletons. The sample comprised peripheral blood or thyroid tissue (not recorded which). The origin of the receptors is an adult man with Graves' hyperthyroidism.

The chain is built from TRBV7-2 and TRBJ2-2; 7 bases fit TRBD2. J was trimmed by 7 bases and V by 9 bases; bases with no gene match: 8. This CDR3 is built from 13 residues. The germline V gene encodes CDR1 SGHTA and CDR2 FQGNSA. The CDR3 DNA follows: TGTGCCAGAGGGGTGGCGGGAGTCGGGGAGCTGTTTTTT. Protein: CARGVAGVGELFF.

This clonotype was seen only once. A much bigger clone sits one base away, suggesting this may be a read error. In DNA, the CDR3 is TGCAGCGTTGGAACACGGGTGAACACCGGGGAGCTGTTTTTT. Protein sequence: CSVGTRVNTGELFF. The chain is built from TRBV29-1 and TRBJ2-2; D is ambiguous. Trimming removed 4 bases from V and 1 base from J, with 10 bases in between. The CDR3 extends over 14 amino acids. Germline assignment: CDR1 SQVTM and CDR2 ANQGSEA.

In regard to this clonotype: This may stem from a read error, because a much larger clone lies one nucleotide away. V usage is TRBV4-3 and J usage is TRBJ2-7; 8 bases are shared with TRBD1. V was clipped by 0 bases and J by 2 bases; unmatched bases: 6. Germline CDR1 reads LGHNA; CDR2 reads YSLEER. CDR3 size: 16 residues. The DNA for the CDR3 is TGCGCCAGCAGCCAAGATTGGGGGGACAGGCCCTACGAGCAGTACTTC. It is translated as CASSQDWGDRPYEQYF.

The chain links TRBV20-1 to TRBJ2-7; 9 nucleotides line up with TRBD2. The CDR3 length is 17 residues. The ends lost 6 bases at V and 2 bases at J; junction bases unmatched: 17. Germline V gives CDR1 DFQATT, CDR2 SNEGSKA (reference sequence). CDR3 amino acids: CSATKRIMASGAYEQYF. The CDR3 DNA sequence: TGCAGTGCAACCAAAAGAATCATGGCTAGCGGGGCCTACGAGCAGTACTTC.

This clonotype was observed a handful of times. The chain carries TRBV5-6 and TRBJ1-2, with 7 bases identical to TRBD1. The CDR3 is made up of 15 amino acids. CDR1 SGHDT and CDR2 YYEEEE come from the germline V gene. Germline trimming cut 0 bases from V and 3 bases from J; bases unmatched to any gene: 5. The CDR3 protein is CASSLEGAKYYGYTF. CDR3 nucleotide sequence: TGTGCCAGCAGCTTGGAGGGGGCGAAGTACTATGGCTACACCTTC.

As regards this clonotype: This sequence may be a read error, since a much larger clone differs from it by one base. The genes are TRBV29-1 and TRBJ2-7, with D possibly called TRBD1 or TRBD2 (7 bases each). CDR1 and CDR2 (germline): SQVTM, ANQGSEA. The CDR3 loop spans 16 amino acids. Between the trimmed V and J ends, which lost 0 bases and 6 bases, there was a span of 21 bases. The CDR3 is CSVEEWSLQGRAEQYF. The CDR3 region has the DNA TGCAGCGTTGAAGAATGGAGTCTACAGGGGAGGGCCGAGCAGTACTTC.

The chain has TRBV10-2 and TRBJ2-7; either TRBD1 or TRBD2 may fit D (6 bases each). The CDR3 contains 14 residues. The V gene lost 4 bases and the J gene lost 5 bases, with 15 bases spanning the gap. The V gene's germline CDR1 is WSHSY and CDR2 SAAADI. The CDR3 sequence is CASSGRTGGNEQYF. CDR3 DNA: TGCGCCAGCAGTGGTAGGACCGGGGGCAACGAGCAGTACTTC.

This clonotype appeared many times. The chain joins TRBV29-1 to TRBJ1-2, with D possibly TRBD1 on 5 matching bases. Germline V gene sequence: CDR1 SQVTM, CDR2 ANQGSEA. V lost 4 bases, J lost 8 bases, and 17 bases lay in between. The length of the CDR3 is 13 residues. CDR3 nucleotides: TGCAGCGTTGTAGGGGACTACCCCGGGGGCTACACCTTC. This codes for CSVVGDYPGGYTF.

The chain carries TRBV7-2 and TRBJ1-5; no definite D call. Germline values: CDR1 SGHTA, CDR2 FQGNSA. The V end lost 5 bases, the J end lost 4 bases, and 18 bases lay between the germline ends. The CDR3 is 16 amino acids. CDR3 residues: CASSQDRLTRNQPQHF. The CDR3 DNA reads TGTGCCAGCAGCCAAGATCGATTGACCCGAAATCAGCCCCAGCATTTT.

This clonotype showed up many times. The DNA of the CDR3 is TGTGCCAGCAGTTACTCGGTATTCGAGACAGACGTGGAGCAGTACTTC. Its translation is CASSYSVFETDVEQYF. This chain connects TRBV6-6 to TRBJ2-7; a possible D gene is TRBD1 (5 bases). Trimming took 0 bases from V and 7 from J, leaving 19 bases between them. Germline CDR1 MNHNY, CDR2 SVGAGI (reference sequence). The CDR3 loop spans 16 amino acids.

As regards this clonotype: Germline is not matched at one junction end, which may reflect a read error. The chain uses TRBV2 and TRBJ2-2; 7 bases line up with TRBD1. The germline gives CDR1 SNHLY, CDR2 FYNNEI. This CDR3 is 15 amino acids long. The CDR3 sequence: CTSSSRQGRTGELFF. The CDR3 DNA is TGTACCAGCAGTTCAAGACAGGGCAGGACCGGGGAGCTGTTTTTT.

The V gene is TRBV20-1, the J gene TRBJ2-7; TRBD1 aligns across 7 bases. The CDR3 length is 14 residues. With V trimmed by 0 bases and J by 6 bases, 8 bases remained unmatched. Germline CDR1 DFQATT, CDR2 SNEGSKA (reference sequence). The CDR3: CSARDLKTGPEQYF. As DNA, the CDR3 is TGCAGTGCTAGAGACCTCAAGACAGGGCCCGAGCAGTACTTC.

This clonotype has ten or more counts. The chain uses TRBV20-1 and TRBJ1-2, with 8 positions matching TRBD1. The CDR3 is 13 residues long. Looked up from germline, CDR1 is DFQATT and CDR2 is SNEGSKA (reference sequence). Trimming at V came to 6 bases and at J to 6 bases, leaving 9 bases not matched to a gene. DNA of the CDR3: TGCAGTGCGATAACAGGGGGACCCCATGGCTACACCTTC. Translating it yields CSAITGGPHGYTF.

This clonotype came up many times. The rearrangement links TRBV13 to TRBJ1-1; D remains ambiguous. CDR1 PRHDT and CDR2 FYEKMQ come from the germline V gene (reference sequence). The germline V and J ends were trimmed by 5 bases and 9 bases, with 10 bases remaining between them. The CDR3 is 11 residues long. In DNA, the CDR3 is TGTGCCAGCAGCCCAAATAATCAAGCTTTCTTT. Amino acids: CASSPNNQAFF.

About this clonotype itself: Since the CDR3 does not end with the conserved phenylalanine or tryptophan, this likely comes from a read error. No DNA is shown, since the ends of the CDR3 on it are uncertain; the CDR3 is the one TCRdb lists. The rearrangement links TRBV9 to TRBJ1-5. CDR1 is SGDLS and CDR2 is YYNGEE in the germline V gene. Inclusive of both ends, the CDR3 amounts to 14 amino acids. Here the CDR3 reads CASSPSWEGETQYY.

The table lists this clonotype with many counts. The chain couples TRBV2 to TRBJ1-1; D is ambiguous. CDR1 is SNHLY and CDR2 is FYNNEI in the germline V gene. The CDR3 covers 12 residues. Between the trimmed V and J ends, which lost 6 bases and 8 bases, there was a span of 13 bases. For the CDR3, the DNA is TGTGCCAGCAGCGAACGGGGAATAGAAGCTTTCTTT. This gives the protein CASSERGIEAFF.

Worth noting for this clonotype: This sequence may be a read error, since a much larger clone differs from it by one base. V and J are TRBV9 and TRBJ1-1; 11 nucleotides line up with TRBD1. The V gene's germline CDR1 is SGDLS and CDR2 YYNGEE. The CDR3 loop spans 16 amino acids. CDR3 in DNA: TGTGCCGGCAGCCCCGGACAGGGGGCCTTACTCACTGAAGCTTTCTTT. Protein product: CAGSPGQGALLTEAFF. Looking up the rest from reference TRBV9 and TRBJ1-1 gives the full variable domain: DSGVTQTPKHLITATGQRVTLRCSPRSGDLSVYWYQQSLDQGLQFLIQYYNGEERAKGNILERFSAQQFPDLHSELNLSSLELGDSALYFCAGSPGQGALLTEAFFGQGTRLTVV.

The chain uses TRBV6-4 and TRBJ1-2, with a possible D match to TRBD1 (5 bases). V was shortened by 0 bases and J by 1 base, with 15 bases between the two germline ends. The CDR3 is 17 residues long. Germline CDR1 reads MRHNA; CDR2 reads SNTAGT. The DNA of the CDR3 is TGTGCCAGCAGTGACTCCGTGGGCAGGGCGGTTAACTATGGCTACACCTTC. Its translation: CASSDSVGRAVNYGYTF.

V is TRBV7-9 and J is TRBJ2-5; 11 bases align to TRBD2. Trimming at V came to 5 bases and at J to 5 bases, leaving 7 bases not matched to a gene. Germline CDR1 and CDR2: SEHNR and FQNEAQ (reference sequence). This CDR3 comprises 15 residues. In DNA form, the CDR3 reads TGTGCCAGCAGCCCTAGCGGGAGGACTAGGGAGACCCAGTACTTC. The encoded protein is CASSPSGRTRETQYF.

The V call is TRBV20-1, the J call TRBJ2-5; 10 positions match TRBD2. Per the germline V gene, CDR1 is DFQATT and CDR2 is SNEGSKA (reference sequence). Trimming cost V 4 bases and J 7 bases; bases outside gene matches: 12. The CDR3 contains 15 residues. The CDR3 nucleotides are TGCAGTGCTATCACTAGCGGGACCCGAGGAGGGACCCAGTACTTC. It translates to CSAITSGTRGGTQYF.

This clonotype was observed a few times. The rearrangement joins TRBV6-5 to TRBJ1-5; D is unclear. Germline V lookup: CDR1 MNHEY, CDR2 SVGAGI. This CDR3 has 16 amino acids. V was shortened by 6 bases and J by 1 base, with 16 bases between the two germline ends. The CDR3 bases are TGTGCCAGCAGCCGTTTTGGGGAAGGAAGCAATCAGCCCCAGCATTTT. Translating it yields CASSRFGEGSNQPQHF.

This chain links TRBV2 with TRBJ2-2; 8 bases fit TRBD2. The trim removed 3 bases at V and 5 bases at J, leaving 8 bases unmatched. Germline V gives CDR1 SNHLY, CDR2 FYNNEI. The CDR3 has 16 amino acids. The CDR3 reads CASSERIAGLTGELFF. CDR3 sequence (DNA): TGTGCCAGCAGTGAGCGGATAGCGGGATTGACCGGGGAGCTGTTTTTT.

Concerning this clonotype itself: Sequence at one end of the junction differs from germline and may be a read error. CDR3 in amino acids: CASSLGGASGEKPFF. Written as DNA, the CDR3 is TGTGCCAGCAGCTTAGGGGGTGCCTCCGGTGAAAAACCGTTTTTT. The chain recombines TRBV7-9 with TRBJ1-4; D remains unclear. Germline assignment: CDR1 SEHNR and CDR2 FQNEAQ (reference sequence). The CDR3 is 15 residues long.

This clonotype was recorded only once. The rearrangement uses TRBV30 and TRBJ2-7, with D unresolved. CDR3 length: 13 residues. CDR1 is GTSNPN and CDR2 is SVGIG in the germline V gene (reference sequence). V lost 0 bases and J lost 3, with 9 bases in between. The CDR3 DNA reads as TGTGCCTGGAGTGTACCGGGCCGCTACGAGCAGTACTTC. Protein sequence: CAWSVPGRYEQYF.

The chain recombines TRBV20-1 with TRBJ2-7; 9 positions agree with TRBD2. The V gene end was trimmed by 5 bases and the J gene end by 4 bases; junction bases not matched to a gene: 6. The CDR3 runs to 13 residues. Germline CDR1 DFQATT, CDR2 SNEGSKA (reference sequence). The chain's CDR3 is CSAHSGGLYEQYF. The CDR3, as DNA: TGCAGTGCTCATAGCGGGGGACTATACGAGCAGTACTTC.

There are many counts of this clonotype. The rearrangement links TRBV29-1 to TRBJ2-5; 8 bases are shared with TRBD2. The germline V gene has CDR1 SQVTM and CDR2 ANQGSEA. J gave up 5 bases and V 4 bases, and 9 bases lay outside the gene matches. The CDR3 totals 14 residues. In DNA, the CDR3 is TGCAGCGTTGTGACGGGAGGGCCGTGGGAGACCCAGTACTTC. Protein product: CSVVTGGPWETQYF.

This clonotype was observed a handful of times. J is TRBJ2-7 and V is TRBV7-6; a weak D match, TRBD1 (6 bases). CDR1 and CDR2 (germline): SGHVS, FNYEAQ. Trimming removed 6 bases at V and 0 bases at J, with 15 bases between. This CDR3 comprises 15 residues. The CDR3 loop is CASRGTGFSSYEQYF. The CDR3 DNA reads TGTGCCAGCAGGGGCACAGGGTTCAGCTCCTACGAGCAGTACTTC.

The V and J genes are TRBV4-3 and TRBJ2-7, with a weak D call TRBD1 (6 bases). Per the germline V gene, CDR1 is LGHNA and CDR2 is YSLEER. The ends were cut back, 2 bases at V and 2 bases at J, with 16 bases in the middle. This CDR3 is 16 amino acids long. The CDR3 region is CASSQSWGPYPYEQYF. The CDR3 nucleotides are TGCGCCAGCAGCCAAAGTTGGGGGCCCTACCCCTACGAGCAGTACTTC.

The chain carries TRBV25-1 and TRBJ1-4; TRBD1 matches at 9 bases. The length of the CDR3 is 15 residues. J gave up 10 bases and V 5 bases, and 11 bases lay outside the gene matches. CDR1 and CDR2 (germline): MGHDK, SYGVNS. The CDR3 loop reads CASSYSGTGYRKLFF. CDR3 nucleotide sequence: TGTGCCAGCAGTTACTCCGGGACAGGGTATCGAAAACTGTTTTTT.

On this clonotype: The junction shows a germline mismatch at one end, possibly a read error. This rearrangement joins TRBV7-2 to TRBJ2-2; D gene ambiguous. This CDR3 is built from 15 residues. CDR1 and CDR2 (germline): SGHTA, FQGNSA. CDR3 sequence: CASSLGGSNTRELFF. The CDR3 DNA is TGTGCCAGCAGCTTAGGTGGCTCGAACACCAGGGAGCTGTTTTTT.

The V call is TRBV5-1, the J call TRBJ1-1; D not certain. Looked up from germline, CDR1 is SGHRS and CDR2 is YFSETQ. V shed 2 bases and J shed 0 bases, with 11 bases lying between them. This CDR3 region has 15 residues. The CDR3: CASSLGKRLNTEAFF. The DNA of the CDR3 is TGCGCCAGCAGCTTAGGAAAACGGCTGAACACTGAAGCTTTCTTT.

Only a few counts were recorded for this clonotype. Here the CDR3 DNA reads TGTGCCAGCAGCCCGACGGCGAGAGGGGCTTTCTTT. Its translation is CASSPTARGAFF. The gene calls are TRBV6-2 or TRBV6-3 and TRBJ1-1; the D is unclear. The CDR3 has 12 residues. Germline assignment: CDR1 MNHEY and CDR2 SVGEGT. V dropped 6 bases and J dropped 11 bases, with 16 bases sitting between them.